This T cell receptor (beta chain) was documented in a study of OX40 agonist ivuxolimab in advanced cancers. Background on the study: Dose-escalation patients' cancers were hepatocellular carcinoma, melanoma, renal cell or head and neck cancer. Broader study findings: Expanded clones belonging to CD8+ T cells outnumbered, on average, those of CD4+. The 0.1-3.0 mg/kg partial responders had among the lowest clonal expansion.

Details on this clone: Its antigen remains unidentified.

Some clones are missing from TCRdb's copy, which holds only in-frame ones; the method was immunoSEQ multiplex PCR. The table lists 35,000 to 40,000 clones, about 90% of them singletons, with 8.5% to 10% in the top ten. Germline CDR1 is KGHSH and CDR2 is LQKENI. Trimming cost V 3 bases and J 5 bases; bases outside gene matches: 13. This CDR3 comprises 17 residues. The starting material was CD4+ or CD8+ T cells sorted from blood, obtained in a trial of the OX40 agonist ivuxolimab. The chain couples TRBV18 to TRBJ2-1; 7 bases are shared with TRBD2. This sequence originates from an adult with an advanced solid tumor such as melanoma, head and neck, liver or kidney cancer. Written as DNA, the CDR3 is TGTGCCAGCTCACCCCCTCCAACTAGCGCGGGGGACAATGAGCAGTTCTTC. Translation: CASSPPPTSAGDNEQFF.